This T cell receptor (delta chain) was identified in a study of gamma-delta T cells after stem cell transplantation. TCRdb re-called the RT-PCR reads via CATT. The table has thousands of delta-chain clones, approximately 22% seen once. Germline V gene lookup returns CDR1 TVYSNPD and CDR2 GDNSRS (reference sequence). V shed 4 bases and J shed 0 bases, with 18 bases lying between them. CDR3 length: 15 amino acids. The TCR sequence derives from a human donor. It is not recorded whose cells these are; they may come from a transplant donor. Sequenced: gamma-delta T cells. This chain joins TRDV3 and TRDJ1, with a possible D match to TRDD3 (5 bases). The J gene was missing in TCRdb and was found by matching the end of the DNA to germline. The CDR3 DNA reads TGTGCCTGTACTAGTCCCGGGGAGGACACCGATAAACTCATCTTT. This gives the protein CACTSPGEDTDKLIF.